The 23 T cell receptor beta chains presented below share a single source sample, sequenced in a study of beta chain features in type 1 diabetes. Expressed TCRB transcripts were sequenced after all isolated RNA was converted to cDNA. Sequenced by immunoSEQ multiplex PCR; TCRdb stores in-frame clones only, minus some. The table has 35,000 or so clones, about two thirds seen once. The sequenced sample was Tregs from blood. The receptors originated from a woman in her thirties in good health.

The rearrangement links TRBV28 to TRBJ2-7; D not certain. CDR1 and CDR2 from the germline V gene are MDHEN and SYDVKM. CDR3 length: 13 amino acids. Trimming left V 3 bases short and J 2 bases short, with 8 bases between. The CDR3 sequence is CASSFPSTYEQYF. For the CDR3, the DNA is TGTGCCAGCAGTTTCCCATCAACCTACGAGCAGTACTTC.

This clone was observed a few times. For the CDR3, the DNA is TGTGCCAGCAGCTTGGGACGAGGACAGGGCAGCTACGAGCAGTACTTC. Its protein is CASSLGRGQGSYEQYF. The chain employs TRBV5-4 and TRBJ2-7; 8 bases map to TRBD1. CDR3 length: 16 amino acids. CDR1 is SGHNT, CDR2 YYREEE, per germline (reference sequence). With 0 bases clipped from V and 3 bases from J, the junction kept 8 bases outside the gene matches. Full variable domain (outside the CDR3, taken from reference TRBV5-4 and TRBJ2-7): ETGVTQSPTHLIKTRGQQVTLRCSSQSGHNTVSWYQQALGQGPQFIFQYYREEENGRGNFPPRFSGLQFPNYSSELNVNALELDDSALYLCASSLGRGQGSYEQYFGPGTRLTVT.

The chain carries TRBV28 and TRBJ1-5, with D hard to call. Germline CDR1 reads MDHEN; CDR2 reads SYDVKM. The length of the CDR3 is 12 residues. The V end lost 8 bases, the J end lost 7 bases, and 12 bases lay between the germline ends. CDR3 DNA sequence: TGTGCCAGCGCCCTTCCCCGGCAGCCCCAGCATTTT. This sequence encodes CASALPRQPQHF. Filled out from reference TRBV28 and TRBJ1-5, the complete variable domain reads DVKVTQSSRYLVKRTGEKVFLECVQDMDHENMFWYRQDPGLGLRLIYFSYDVKMKEKGDIPEGYSVSREKKERFSLILESASTNQTSMYLCASALPRQPQHFGDGTRLSIL.

A few counts support this clone. This rearrangement joins TRBV19 to TRBJ1-1; no firm D call. V was trimmed by 9 bases and J by 1 base, leaving 9 bases between them. The CDR3 runs to 12 residues. Germline CDR1 and CDR2: LNHDA and SQIVND (reference sequence). In nucleotides, the CDR3 is TGTGCCAGCACGAAGAGGAACACTGAAGCTTTCTTT. Translation gives CASTKRNTEAFF.

The CDR3 DNA is TGCGCCAGCAGCTCCCGAGGGCGAGAGACCCAGTACTTC. Translating it yields CASSSRGRETQYF. This chain connects TRBV5-1 to TRBJ2-5, with TRBD2 as a possible D gene (5 bases). Germline CDR1 and CDR2: SGHRS and YFSETQ. There are 13 residues in the CDR3. V was trimmed by 3 bases and J by 4 bases, leaving 10 bases between them.

The sample holds a few counts of this clone. The chain uses TRBV7-9 and TRBJ2-1; maybe TRBD1 (5 bases). The V and J ends lost 4 bases and 8 bases respectively, with 15 bases between them. The CDR3 runs to 14 residues. Germline V gene data show CDR1 as SEHNR and CDR2 as FQNEAQ (reference sequence). CDR3 in amino acids: CASSSRWTFDEQFF. For the CDR3, the DNA is TGTGCCAGCAGCTCTCGGTGGACATTCGATGAGCAGTTCTTC.

This sequence joins TRBV5-1 and TRBJ1-1, with D tentatively TRBD1 (5 bases). V lost 5 bases to trimming and J lost 4 bases, with 15 bases between them. CDR1 is SGHRS and CDR2 is YFSETQ in the germline V gene. CDR3 size: 14 residues. Here the CDR3 reads CASREQVSSTEAFF. CDR3 bases: TGCGCCAGCAGGGAACAGGTCTCCAGCACTGAAGCTTTCTTT. The variable domain in full, with the rest retrieved from reference TRBV5-1 and TRBJ1-1, is KAGVTQTPRYLIKTRGQQVTLSCSPISGHRSVSWYQQTPGQGLQFLFEYFSETQRNKGNFPGRFSGRQFSNSRSEMNVSTLELGDSALYLCASREQVSSTEAFFGQGTRLTVV.

This rearrangement joins TRBV25-1 to TRBJ2-1, with TRBD2 matching over 10 bases. The J segment lost 3 bases and the V segment lost 1 base, leaving 3 bases of the junction unmatched. This CDR3 is 16 amino acids long. Germline V CDR1 and CDR2: MGHDK, SYGVNS. DNA for the CDR3: TGTGCCAGCAGTGAATCTAGCGGGAGATTCTACAATGAGCAGTTCTTC. Translated: CASSESSGRFYNEQFF.

V is TRBV7-2 and J is TRBJ2-7; 14 bases fit TRBD2. Germline V gene lookup returns CDR1 SGHTA and CDR2 FQGNSA. J lost 0 bases, V lost 1 base, and 2 bases had no gene match. The CDR3 runs 17 residues. CDR3 nucleotides: TGTGCCAGCAGCTTAGTCGGACTAGCGGGAGGCTCCTACGAGCAGTACTTC. Translating gives CASSLVGLAGGSYEQYF.

The chain links TRBV7-2 to TRBJ1-3, with TRBD1 as a possible D gene (6 bases). This CDR3 contains 15 residues. The germline CDR1 and CDR2 sequences are SGHTA and FQGNSA. Trimming took off 1 base at V and 4 bases at J, with 11 bases between the two ends. CDR3 protein: CASSLDGQTGNTIYF. The CDR3 DNA sequence: TGTGCCAGCAGCTTAGACGGACAGACAGGAAACACCATATATTTT. The whole variable domain, filled in from reference TRBV7-2 and TRBJ1-3, reads GAGVSQSPSNKVTEKGKDVELRCDPISGHTALYWYRQSLGQGLEFLIYFQGNSAPDKSGLPSDRFSAERTGGSVSTLTIQRTQQEDSAVYLCASSLDGQTGNTIYFGEGSWLTVV.

This chain joins TRBV5-5 and TRBJ2-3; 7 positions agree with TRBD1. Germline values: CDR1 SGHKS, CDR2 YYEKEE (reference sequence). This CDR3 is 14 amino acids long. Trimming removed 5 bases from V and 3 bases from J; junction bases left unmatched: 6. The CDR3, as DNA: TGTGCCAGCAGGTTCAGACAGGGTACAGATACGCAGTATTTT. It specifies CASRFRQGTDTQYF.

V gene TRBV29-1 combines with J gene TRBJ2-1, with TRBD2 identical over 7 bases. The CDR3 loop spans 14 amino acids. Germline CDR1 reads SQVTM; CDR2 reads ANQGSEA. V dropped 7 bases and J dropped 6; count of bases not matched to a gene: 12. The CDR3 sequence is CSAGARELFNEQFF. In nucleotides, the CDR3 is TGCAGCGCCGGGGCGCGGGAGCTATTCAATGAGCAGTTCTTC.

The rearrangement joins TRBV20-1 to TRBJ2-1; the D gene is possibly TRBD1 (5 bases). The CDR3 consists of 10 residues. The germline gives CDR1 DFQATT, CDR2 SNEGSKA (reference sequence). V lost 5 bases, J lost 9 bases, and 8 bases lay in between. The CDR3 DNA is TGCAGTGCTCACAGGATTGAGCAGTTCTTC. Translating it yields CSAHRIEQFF.

This clone was seen a few times. This chain joins TRBV29-1 and TRBJ2-6; maybe TRBD2 (5 bases). The CDR3 loop spans 16 amino acids. The germline CDR1 and CDR2 sequences are SQVTM and ANQGSEA. Between the trimmed V and J ends, which lost 4 bases and 0 bases, there was a span of 13 bases. The CDR3 DNA follows: TGCAGCGTTGGAGGGTCCGCGAGCTCTGGGGCCAACGTCCTGACTTTC. Translated, it gives CSVGGSASSGANVLTF.

This rearrangement joins TRBV2 to TRBJ1-5; 8 bases are shared with TRBD1. CDR3 size: 14 residues. The V and J ends lost 4 bases and 7 bases, in that order; junction bases with no gene match: 6. Germline loops: CDR1 SNHLY, CDR2 FYNNEI. The CDR3 nucleotides are TGTGCCAGCAGTGTTCAGGGGGCAAGGCAGCCCCAGCATTTT. This translates into CASSVQGARQPQHF.

This clone was detected once. V and J are TRBV10-3 and TRBJ2-1; possible D gene TRBD2, 6 bases. This CDR3 has 17 residues. CDR1 and CDR2 from the germline V gene are ENHRY and SYGVKD. V shed 4 bases and J shed 2 bases, with 18 bases lying between them. The CDR3 loop reads CAISGRDLGRPYNEQFF. CDR3 bases: TGTGCCATCAGTGGCCGGGACTTAGGCCGTCCCTACAATGAGCAGTTCTTC.

V gene TRBV5-4 combines with J gene TRBJ2-1, with 11 bases fitting TRBD2. V lost 4 bases to trimming and J lost 10 bases; unmatched junction nucleotides: 10. The length of the CDR3 is 15 residues. The germline V gene has CDR1 SGHNT and CDR2 YYREEE (reference sequence). The CDR3 DNA reads as TGTGCCAGCAGCCGTTGGACTAGCGGGCAGACGGAGCAGTTCTTC. Amino acids: CASSRWTSGQTEQFF.

This clone was detected once. V is TRBV4-3 and J is TRBJ2-1; a weak D match, TRBD2 (7 bases). Germline V gene data show CDR1 as LGHNA and CDR2 as YSLEER. The CDR3 length is 14 residues. V dropped 6 bases and J dropped 8 bases, with 17 bases sitting between them. This chain's CDR3 is CASSPSGGGYEQFF. The CDR3 nucleotides are TGCGCCAGCAGTCCTAGCGGAGGGGGGTATGAGCAGTTCTTC.

The chain recombines TRBV4-2 with TRBJ2-3; 7 positions agree with TRBD1. The CDR3 covers 14 residues. Germline V gives CDR1 LGHNA, CDR2 YNFKEQ. Trimming at V came to 2 bases and at J to 6 bases, leaving 5 bases not matched to a gene. The CDR3 region is CASSQRQGLDTQYF. The CDR3 DNA reads as TGTGCCAGCAGCCAAAGACAGGGATTGGATACGCAGTATTTT.

This clone was picked up one time. The rearrangement links TRBV11-2 to TRBJ1-2, with D possibly TRBD1 on 5 matching bases. CDR1 and CDR2 from the germline V gene are SGHAT and FQNNGV. This CDR3 has 16 amino acids. Trimming left V 3 bases short and J 2 bases short, with 16 bases between. The CDR3 bases are TGTGCCAGCAGCTTTGGGGGAGGCTCTACAAACTATGGCTACACCTTC. This gives the protein CASSFGGGSTNYGYTF.

This clone was found a few times. CDR3 region: CASSSSGVDETQYF. The CDR3 DNA is TGTGCCAGCAGCTCCTCAGGGGTTGATGAGACCCAGTACTTC. The chain uses TRBV7-3 and TRBJ2-5, with D possibly matching TRBD1 (6 bases). CDR3 length equals 14 residues. With 4 bases removed from V and 5 bases from J, the gap between germline ends came to 14 bases. Germline values: CDR1 SGHTA, CDR2 FQGTGA.

This clone has just one count. CDR3 residues: CASNPGDRYDGYTF. The DNA for the CDR3 is TGTGCCAGCAATCCTGGGGACAGATATGATGGCTACACCTTC. The rearrangement links TRBV6-5 to TRBJ1-2, with 7 bases identical to TRBD1. V lost 7 bases, J lost 6 bases, and 11 bases stayed unmatched. The CDR3 runs 14 residues. CDR1 MNHEY and CDR2 SVGAGI come from the germline V gene.

The chain combines TRBV14 with TRBJ2-7; TRBD1 might be the D (5 bases). Trimming removed 5 bases from V and 4 bases from J, with 15 bases in between. Germline-derived CDR1 and CDR2 are SGHDN and FVKESK. The CDR3 covers 14 residues. The CDR3 here is CASSVRVGPYEQYF. In DNA form, the CDR3 reads TGTGCCAGCAGCGTCAGGGTCGGGCCATACGAGCAGTACTTC.